This T cell receptor (beta chain) was identified during a study of blood T cell repertoires in COVID-19. Clones were read by immunoSEQ multiplex PCR, and TCRdb kept only the in-frame ones, dropping some. The sample has a few hundred thousand clones, 75% to 90% seen once; the top ten hold around 5%. Germline V gene data show CDR1 as MGHDK and CDR2 as SYGVNS. Trimming left V 3 bases short and J 4 bases short, with 10 bases between. The CDR3 spans 13 residues. Material: peripheral blood. The chain uses TRBV25-1 and TRBJ2-7; D ambiguous. The sequence was obtained from a human donor in a cohort sampled during active COVID-19. The CDR3 region has the DNA TGTGCCAGCAGTGACCTTTGGGCATACGAGCAGTACTTC. Translation: CASSDLWAYEQYF.